Presented here are 7 T cell receptor beta chains from one specimen sequenced in a study of a mutant IDH1 vaccine in newly diagnosed glioma. The time point is: baseline, week 1 (first vaccination visit). Indicated treatment: pre-vaccination baseline after standard-of-care therapy. The protocol was immunoSEQ multiplex PCR, while the TCRdb copy is restricted to in-frame clones and leaves out a portion. The sample includes about 25,000 clones, around 93% seen only once; the top ten take roughly 1.1%. The sample was PBMCs, taken from a glioma patient treated with radiotherapy, temozolomide or both. These receptor sequences come from a man in his forties or fifties with glioma.

The chain combines TRBV5-5 with TRBJ2-5; D ambiguous. CDR1 is SGHKS, CDR2 YYEKEE, per germline (reference sequence). The CDR3 length is 14 residues. V lost 4 bases and J lost 5, with 15 bases in between. CDR3 DNA: TGTGCCAGCAGCCGGGCCCCCCAGACGGAGACCCAGTACTTC. Protein sequence: CASSRAPQTETQYF.

The CDR3: CAWSPGRGDGYTF. In DNA form, the CDR3 reads TGTGCCTGGAGCCCCGGAAGGGGTGATGGCTACACCTTC. V gene TRBV30 combines with J gene TRBJ1-2; a weak D match, TRBD1 (5 bases). The V end was cut by 3 bases, the J end by 6 bases, with 14 bases between. Germline assignment: CDR1 GTSNPN and CDR2 SVGIG (reference sequence). CDR3 length: 13 amino acids.

This clone was seen just once. The rearrangement uses TRBV27 and TRBJ2-2; the match to TRBD2 covers 10 bases. CDR1 and CDR2 from the germline V gene are MNHEY and SMNVEV (reference sequence). The CDR3 is 16 amino acids. The J segment lost 7 bases and the V segment lost 5 bases, leaving 10 bases of the junction unmatched. The CDR3 protein is CASSVLAGMDIGELFF. As DNA, the CDR3 is TGTGCCAGCAGTGTACTAGCGGGGATGGACATCGGGGAGCTGTTTTTT.

The V call is TRBV6-6, the J call TRBJ1-1, with D perhaps TRBD1 (6 bases). Germline V gives CDR1 MNHNY, CDR2 SVGAGI (reference sequence). Trimming removed 4 bases from V and 1 base from J, with 10 bases in between. CDR3 size: 14 residues. CDR3 nucleotide sequence: TGTGCCAGCAGTTTTGGACAGACGAACACTGAAGCTTTCTTT. As protein: CASSFGQTNTEAFF.

In its sample, this clone was seen a few times. This rearrangement joins TRBV19 to TRBJ2-5; 7 bases are shared with TRBD1. The V and J ends lost 4 bases and 4 bases, in that order; junction bases with no gene match: 3. Germline CDR1 is LNHDA and CDR2 is SQIVND (reference sequence). The CDR3 extends over 13 amino acids. CDR3 sequence reads: CASSTWDRETQYF. The DNA for the CDR3 is TGTGCCAGTAGTACCTGGGACAGAGAGACCCAGTACTTC.

The chain links TRBV9 to TRBJ2-1; 11 bases align to TRBD1. This CDR3 comprises 15 residues. Germline values: CDR1 SGDLS, CDR2 YYNGEE. V was clipped by 3 bases and J by 8 bases; unmatched bases: 7. The CDR3 loop reads CASSGGTGGYDEQFF. The DNA for the CDR3 is TGTGCCAGCAGCGGTGGGACAGGGGGTTACGATGAGCAGTTCTTC.

CDR3 DNA sequence: TGTGCCATCAGTGAGGGACAGGCCTACGAGCAGTACTTC. Its protein product is CAISEGQAYEQYF. This sequence joins TRBV10-3 and TRBJ2-5; 7 bases match TRBD1. The DNA end lines up better with TRBJ2-7; the J call may be wrong. Germline-derived CDR1 and CDR2 are ENHRY and SYGVKD. This CDR3 comprises 13 residues.